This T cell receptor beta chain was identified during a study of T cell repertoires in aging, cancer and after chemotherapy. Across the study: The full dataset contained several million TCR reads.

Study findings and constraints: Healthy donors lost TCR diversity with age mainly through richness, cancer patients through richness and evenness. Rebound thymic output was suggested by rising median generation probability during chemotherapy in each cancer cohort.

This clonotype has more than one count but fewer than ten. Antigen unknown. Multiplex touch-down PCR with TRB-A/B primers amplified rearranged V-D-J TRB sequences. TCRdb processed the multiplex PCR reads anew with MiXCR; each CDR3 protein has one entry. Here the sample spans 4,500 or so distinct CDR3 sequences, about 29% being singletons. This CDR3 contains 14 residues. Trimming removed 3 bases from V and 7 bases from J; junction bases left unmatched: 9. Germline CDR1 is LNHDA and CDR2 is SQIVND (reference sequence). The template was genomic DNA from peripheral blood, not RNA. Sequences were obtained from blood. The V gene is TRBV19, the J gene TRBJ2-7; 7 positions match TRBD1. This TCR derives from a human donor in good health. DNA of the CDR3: TGTGCCAGTAGTATTTCTTGGGACAGTCTGGAGCAGTACTTC. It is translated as CASSISWDSLEQYF.